This note documents a single T cell receptor (beta chain) sequence. What it binds is unknown. With molecular barcodes, quantitative 5'-RACE was used to make the TCR beta libraries. TCRdb redid the calling of the 5' RACE reads with MiXCR, one entry per CDR3 protein. This table holds around 430,000 distinct CDR3 sequences, roughly a sixth found once. The data originate from a study of CD8 T cells in ankylosing spondylitis. Findings and limits, study-wide: Several highly homologous variants formed a TCR beta motif that appeared characteristic of ankylosing spondylitis blood. Reactive arthritis synovial fluid and blood previously showed some of these motif variants. Disease-linked clones had a CD8+ phenotype and relatively low frequency in peripheral blood. It was reported that disease-linked clones were significantly enriched in matched ankylosing spondylitis synovial fluid.

The CDR3 runs to 15 residues. Germline assignment: CDR1 SGDLS and CDR2 YYNGEE. V lost 3 bases, J lost 5 bases, and 8 bases stayed unmatched. The genes are TRBV9 and TRBJ1-1; 9 nucleotides line up with TRBD1. The specimen sequenced was blood, either unsorted or a sorted T cell fraction (not recorded which). The clonotype originates from a male donor with ankylosing spondylitis. CDR3 nucleotide sequence: TGTGCCAGCAGCGCCCAGGGACAGGGTCAGACTGAAGCTTTCTTT. This sequence encodes CASSAQGQGQTEAFF.